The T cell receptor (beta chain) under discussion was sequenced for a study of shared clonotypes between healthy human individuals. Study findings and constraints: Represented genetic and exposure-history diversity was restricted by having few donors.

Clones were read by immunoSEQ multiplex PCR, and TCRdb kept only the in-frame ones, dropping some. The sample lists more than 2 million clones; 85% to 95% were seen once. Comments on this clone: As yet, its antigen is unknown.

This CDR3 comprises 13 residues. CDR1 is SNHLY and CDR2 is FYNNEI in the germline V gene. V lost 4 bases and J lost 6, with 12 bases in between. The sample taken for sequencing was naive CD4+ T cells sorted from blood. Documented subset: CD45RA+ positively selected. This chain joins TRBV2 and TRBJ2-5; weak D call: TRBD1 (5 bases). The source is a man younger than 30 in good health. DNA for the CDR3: TGTGCCAGCAGTGTTCAGGGAACGAAGACCCAGTACTTC. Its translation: CASSVQGTKTQYF.